This T cell receptor beta chain is from a study of shared clonotypes between healthy human individuals. Naive CD8 cells were CD45RO-negative, positively selected for CCR7, excluding terminally differentiated effector memory CD45RA+ cells. Everyone who donated was a Caucasian adult who lived in Nashville, Tennessee. Study observations and caveats: The sampled material consisted only of blood, and tissue repertoires are likely to differ.

Assay: immunoSEQ multiplex PCR; the TCRdb copy retains only in-frame clones and omits some. The data show millions of clones, around 93% seen once. Points on this clone: Its specificity is unknown.

Germline V gene lookup returns CDR1 SQVTM and CDR2 ANQGSEA. This CDR3 contains 18 residues. V was clipped by 0 bases and J by 7 bases; unmatched bases: 14. The V and J genes are TRBV29-1 and TRBJ2-1; 11 bases agree with TRBD2. The origin of this receptor is a man between 18 and 35 years old in good health. Some clones in this sample may be carry-over from other donors' samples. Material for sequencing was naive CD8+ T cells from PBMCs. CDR3 region: CSVEDYRLGSGRENEQFF. The CDR3, as DNA: TGCAGCGTTGAAGATTATCGGCTCGGTAGCGGGAGGGAAAATGAGCAGTTCTTC.